This is a list of T cell receptor beta chains from one sample in a study of T-cell reconstitution after alpha-beta-depleted transplantation in children. TCRdb independently ran MiXCR on the PCR reads; one entry per CDR3 protein. The repertoire holds about 490,000 distinct CDR3 sequences, with 10% to 13% as singletons. Sequencing was performed on PBMCs, taken before TCRalphabeta/CD19-depleted stem cell transplant. These receptor sequences come from a child aged 2 to 15 with inherited bone marrow failure, due to receive a stem cell transplant. The CDR3 runs from the conserved cysteine through the conserved F or W. D genes are given only for firm matches. Clone size appears in some rows only: once, few, many, or a class for an expanded clone.

j_call clone_size d_call v_call cdr3_aa cdr3_nt
TRBJ2-7 many TRBD2 TRBV12-3/TRBV12-4 CASRRSGRGYEQYF TGTGCCAGCAGGAGGAGCGGGAGGGGCTACGAGCAGTACTTC
TRBJ2-7 many - TRBV13 CASSTRSGLGYEQYF TGTGCCAGCAGCACCCGCTCTGGGTTGGGCTACGAGCAGTACTTC
TRBJ2-7 many - TRBV28 CASSLLGRGSSYEQYF TGTGCCAGCAGTTTATTAGGCAGGGGCAGCTCCTACGAGCAGTACTTC
TRBJ2-7 many - TRBV27 CASSTKWVPYEQYF TGTGCCAGCAGTACTAAGTGGGTTCCCTACGAGCAGTACTTC
TRBJ2-2 many TRBD2 TRBV5-1 CASSLALAGLSGELFF TGCGCCAGCAGCTTGGCCCTAGCGGGTTTATCTGGGGAGCTGTTTTTT
TRBJ2-1 many - TRBV9 CASSPPPDGNNEQFF TGTGCCAGCAGCCCCCCCCCAGACGGCAACAATGAGCAGTTCTTC
TRBJ1-4 many - TRBV28 CASTTNEKLFF TGTGCCAGCACAACTAATGAAAAACTGTTTTTT
TRBJ2-3 - - TRBV7-6 CASSPFSVRPPHTQYF TGTGCCAGCAGCCCCTTCTCGGTCAGGCCCCCCCATACGCAGTATTTT
TRBJ2-3 many - TRBV12-3/TRBV12-4 CASSPKGGYF TGTGCCAGCAGTCCCAAAGGGGGGTATTTT
TRBJ2-7 many TRBD2 TRBV14 CASSQGGRGYEQYF TGTGCCAGCAGCCAGGGCGGGAGAGGCTACGAGCAGTACTTC
TRBJ1-5 many - TRBV20-1 CSARGDGWNQPQHF TGCAGTGCTAGAGGGGACGGCTGGAATCAGCCCCAGCATTTT
TRBJ2-1 many TRBD2 TRBV3-1 CASSQDPSGYGDEQFF TGTGCCAGCAGCCAAGATCCTAGCGGATATGGGGATGAGCAGTTCTTC
TRBJ2-5 many - TRBV9 CASSVAPFRGETQYF TGTGCCAGCAGCGTAGCCCCATTCCGAGGGGAGACCCAGTACTTC
TRBJ1-4 many - TRBV5-1 CASSPVPGKDEKLFF TGCGCCAGCAGCCCGGTGCCAGGGAAGGATGAAAAACTGTTTTTT
TRBJ2-3 many TRBD2 TRBV12-3/TRBV12-4 CASSFWASGRNTQYF TGTGCCAGCAGTTTTTGGGCTAGCGGGAGGAATACGCAGTATTTT
TRBJ2-6 many - TRBV27 CASSRVTGANVLTF TGTGCCAGCAGTAGGGTAACGGGGGCCAACGTCCTGACTTTC
TRBJ1-5 many - TRBV11-2 CASSLGVYNQPQHF TGTGCCAGCAGCTTAGGGGTTTACAATCAGCCCCAGCATTTT
TRBJ1-2 many - TRBV20-1 CSARGSNYGYTF TGCAGTGCTAGAGGCAGTAACTATGGCTACACCTTC
TRBJ2-7 many - TRBV7-2 CASSYDRSYEQYF TGTGCCAGCAGCTACGACAGATCCTACGAGCAGTACTTC
TRBJ1-2 many TRBD1 TRBV5-6 CASSLADRGYGYTF TGTGCCAGCAGCTTGGCGGACAGGGGATATGGCTACACCTTC
TRBJ2-7 many - TRBV9 CASSVALGAYEQYF TGTGCCAGCAGCGTAGCCCTGGGGGCCTACGAGCAGTACTTC
TRBJ2-7 few TRBD2 TRBV4-3 CASSHERFGASGFNEQYF TGCGCCAGCAGCCATGAGCGATTCGGGGCTAGCGGGTTCAACGAGCAGTACTTC
TRBJ2-5 many - TRBV29-1 CSVDRGKRETQYF TGCAGCGTTGATCGCGGGAAACGAGAGACCCAGTACTTC
TRBJ2-7 many - TRBV7-9 CASSLGAGGSYEQYF TGTGCCAGCAGCTTGGGGGCAGGGGGGTCCTACGAGCAGTACTTC
TRBJ2-2 many - TRBV11-1 CASSLTAGPQSGVVTGELFF TGTGCCAGCAGCTTAACAGCAGGTCCCCAGTCGGGAGTAGTCACCGGGGAGCTGTTTTTT
TRBJ2-1 many - TRBV12-3/TRBV12-4 CASSDRTRRNEQFF TGTGCCAGCAGCGACAGGACTCGTAGGAATGAGCAGTTCTTC
TRBJ2-7 many TRBD2 TRBV20-1 CSAIPSSGRVVGYEQYF TGCAGTGCTATCCCCTCTAGCGGGAGGGTTGTAGGCTACGAGCAGTACTTC
TRBJ2-3 many TRBD2 TRBV28 CASSFHGGGSTDTQYF TGTGCCAGCAGTTTTCATGGGGGAGGGAGCACAGATACGCAGTATTTT
TRBJ2-2 many TRBD2 TRBV12-3/TRBV12-4 CASSLAGGLIGELFF TGTGCCAGCAGTTTAGCGGGAGGGCTTATCGGGGAGCTGTTTTTT
TRBJ2-1 many - TRBV7-2 CASSSGQADIYNEQFF TGTGCCAGCAGTTCGGGTCAGGCTGACATTTACAATGAGCAGTTCTTC
TRBJ2-7 many TRBD2 TRBV7-7 CASSGDWAGGPYEQYF TGTGCCAGCAGCGGCGACTGGGCGGGAGGGCCCTACGAGCAGTACTTC
TRBJ1-2 few - TRBV12-3/TRBV12-4 CASSFPGHGYTF TGTGCCAGCAGTTTCCCAGGGCATGGCTACACCTTC
TRBJ2-1 - TRBD2 TRBV27 CASRWGLATYNEQFF TGTGCCAGCAGATGGGGACTAGCCACTTACAATGAGCAGTTCTTC
TRBJ2-4 many TRBD2 TRBV11-2 CASRPWGGAKNIQYF TGTGCCAGCAGGCCCTGGGGGGGGGCCAAAAACATTCAGTACTTC
TRBJ1-2 - - TRBV6-5 CASSFQGDNGYTF TGTGCCAGCAGTTTTCAGGGAGACAATGGCTACACCTTC
TRBJ2-3 few TRBD1 TRBV20-1 CSAPVLRQGATDTQYF TGCAGTGCCCCGGTTCTGAGACAGGGAGCCACAGATACGCAGTATTTT
TRBJ1-3 many - TRBV11-2 CASSFWGVFSGNTIYF TGTGCCAGCAGCTTTTGGGGGGTATTCTCTGGAAACACCATATATTTT
TRBJ2-6 - - TRBV29-1 CSVALSGANVLTF TGCAGCGTTGCTCTTTCTGGGGCCAACGTCCTGACTTTC
TRBJ1-2 many TRBD1 TRBV6-1 CASSRGQGPRYGYTF TGTGCCAGCAGTCGCGGACAGGGACCTCGCTATGGCTACACCTTC
TRBJ1-4 many - TRBV20-1 CSASWATNEKLFF TGCAGTGCGAGTTGGGCAACTAATGAAAAACTGTTTTTT
TRBJ2-1 many TRBD2 TRBV7-2 CASSSRQLAGGRFF TGTGCCAGCAGCTCCAGACAACTAGCGGGAGGCCGGTTCTTC
TRBJ1-2 - - TRBV21-1 CASSKVQEGYGYTF TGTGCCAGCAGCAAAGTCCAGGAGGGCTATGGCTACACCTTC